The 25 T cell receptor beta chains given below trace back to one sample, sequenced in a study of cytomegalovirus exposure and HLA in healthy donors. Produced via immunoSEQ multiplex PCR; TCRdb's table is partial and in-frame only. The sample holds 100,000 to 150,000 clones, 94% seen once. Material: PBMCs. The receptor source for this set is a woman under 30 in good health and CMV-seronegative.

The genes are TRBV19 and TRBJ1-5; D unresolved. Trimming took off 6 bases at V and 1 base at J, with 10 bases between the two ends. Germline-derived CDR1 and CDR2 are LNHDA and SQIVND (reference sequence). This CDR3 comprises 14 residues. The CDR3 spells CASSRGSSNQPQHF. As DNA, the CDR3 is TGTGCCAGTAGCCGGGGTTCGAGCAATCAGCCCCAGCATTTT.

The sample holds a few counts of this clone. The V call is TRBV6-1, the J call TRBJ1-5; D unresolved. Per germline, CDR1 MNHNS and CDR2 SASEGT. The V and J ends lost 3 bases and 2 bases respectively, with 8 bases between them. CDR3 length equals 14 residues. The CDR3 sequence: CASSDQDGNQPQHF. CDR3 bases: TGTGCCAGCAGTGATCAGGATGGCAATCAGCCCCAGCATTTT.

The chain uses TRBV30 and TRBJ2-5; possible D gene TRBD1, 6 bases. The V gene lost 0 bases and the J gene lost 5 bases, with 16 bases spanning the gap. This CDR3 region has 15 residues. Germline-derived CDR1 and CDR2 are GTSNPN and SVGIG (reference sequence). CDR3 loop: CAWSVSTGKWETQYF. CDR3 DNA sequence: TGTGCCTGGAGTGTGTCTACAGGGAAGTGGGAGACCCAGTACTTC.

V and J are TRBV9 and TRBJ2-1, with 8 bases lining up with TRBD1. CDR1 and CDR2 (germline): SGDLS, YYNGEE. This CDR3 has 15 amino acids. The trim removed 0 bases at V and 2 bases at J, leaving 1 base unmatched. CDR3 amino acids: CASSVGTGTYNEQFF. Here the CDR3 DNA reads TGTGCCAGCAGCGTAGGGACAGGGACCTACAATGAGCAGTTCTTC.

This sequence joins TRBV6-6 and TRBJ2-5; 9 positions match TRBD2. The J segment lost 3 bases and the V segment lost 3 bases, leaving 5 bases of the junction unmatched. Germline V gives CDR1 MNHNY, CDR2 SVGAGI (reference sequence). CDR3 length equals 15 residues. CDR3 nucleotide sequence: TGTGCCAGCAGTTATATAGCGGGGGCGGAAGAGACCCAGTACTTC. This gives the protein CASSYIAGAEETQYF.

The CDR3 nucleotides read TGTGCCAGTAGTATTGCCAGGGGTGGGCACGAGCAGTACTTC. Translation gives CASSIARGGHEQYF. The chain recombines TRBV19 with TRBJ2-7; D is possibly TRBD1 (6 bases). CDR1 and CDR2 from the germline V gene are LNHDA and SQIVND (reference sequence). Trimming stripped 3 bases from V and 5 bases from J, with 14 bases between. This CDR3 contains 14 residues.

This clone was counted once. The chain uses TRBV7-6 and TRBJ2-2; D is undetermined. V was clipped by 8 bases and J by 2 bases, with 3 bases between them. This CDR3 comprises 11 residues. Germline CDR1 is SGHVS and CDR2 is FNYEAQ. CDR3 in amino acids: CASGNTGELFF. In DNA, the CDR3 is TGTGCCAGCGGCAACACCGGGGAGCTGTTTTTT. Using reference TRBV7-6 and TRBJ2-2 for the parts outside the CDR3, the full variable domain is GAGVSQSPRYKVTKRGQDVALRCDPISGHVSLYWYRQALGQGPEFLTYFNYEAQQDKSGLPNDRFSAERPEGSISTLTIQRTEQRDSAMYRCASGNTGELFFGEGSRLTVL.

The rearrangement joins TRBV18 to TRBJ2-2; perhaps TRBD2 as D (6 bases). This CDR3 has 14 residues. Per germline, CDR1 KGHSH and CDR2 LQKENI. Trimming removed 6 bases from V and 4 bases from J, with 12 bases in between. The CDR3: CASSPPGLTGELFF. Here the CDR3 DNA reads TGTGCCAGCTCTCCGCCGGGACTCACCGGGGAGCTGTTTTTT.

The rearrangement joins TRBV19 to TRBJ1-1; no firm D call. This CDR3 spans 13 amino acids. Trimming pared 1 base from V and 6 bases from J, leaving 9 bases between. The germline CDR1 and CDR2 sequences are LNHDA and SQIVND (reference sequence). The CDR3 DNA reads TGTGCCAGTAGTATAGTTAGAGGGTCTGAAGCTTTCTTT. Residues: CASSIVRGSEAFF.

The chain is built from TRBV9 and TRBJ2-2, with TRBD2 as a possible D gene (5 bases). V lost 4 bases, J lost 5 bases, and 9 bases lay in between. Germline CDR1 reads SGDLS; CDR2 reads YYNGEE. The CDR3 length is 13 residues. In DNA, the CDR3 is TGTGCCAGCAGCCTACGACTAACCGGGGAGCTGTTTTTT. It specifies CASSLRLTGELFF.

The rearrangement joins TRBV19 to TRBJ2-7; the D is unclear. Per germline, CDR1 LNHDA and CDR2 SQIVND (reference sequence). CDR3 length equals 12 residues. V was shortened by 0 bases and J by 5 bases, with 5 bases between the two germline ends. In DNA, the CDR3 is TGTGCCAGTAGTATAGACCAGGACGAGCAGTACTTC. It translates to CASSIDQDEQYF.

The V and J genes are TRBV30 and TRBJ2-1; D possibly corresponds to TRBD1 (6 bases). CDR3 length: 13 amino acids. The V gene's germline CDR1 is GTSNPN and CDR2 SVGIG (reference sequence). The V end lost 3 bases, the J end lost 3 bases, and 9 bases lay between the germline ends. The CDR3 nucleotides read TGTGCCTGGAGCATGGACAGCTACAATGAGCAGTTCTTC. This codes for CAWSMDSYNEQFF.

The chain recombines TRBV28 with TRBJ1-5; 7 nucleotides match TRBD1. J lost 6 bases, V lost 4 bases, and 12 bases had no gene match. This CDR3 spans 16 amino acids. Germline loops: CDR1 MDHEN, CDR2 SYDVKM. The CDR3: CASSYKVQEGAQPQHF. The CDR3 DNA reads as TGTGCCAGCAGTTACAAGGTTCAGGAGGGGGCTCAGCCCCAGCATTTT.

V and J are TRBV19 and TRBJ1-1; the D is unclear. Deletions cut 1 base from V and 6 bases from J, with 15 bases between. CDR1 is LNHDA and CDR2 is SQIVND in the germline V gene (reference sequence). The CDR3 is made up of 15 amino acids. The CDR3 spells CASSIVLQVVAEAFF. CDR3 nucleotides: TGTGCCAGTAGTATAGTTCTTCAGGTAGTGGCTGAAGCTTTCTTT.

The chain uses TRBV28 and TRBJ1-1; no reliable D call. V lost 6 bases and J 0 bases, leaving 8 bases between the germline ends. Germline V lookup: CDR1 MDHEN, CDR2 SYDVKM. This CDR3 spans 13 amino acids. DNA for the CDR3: TGTGCCAGCAGCGCGATAATGAACACTGAAGCTTTCTTT. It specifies CASSAIMNTEAFF.

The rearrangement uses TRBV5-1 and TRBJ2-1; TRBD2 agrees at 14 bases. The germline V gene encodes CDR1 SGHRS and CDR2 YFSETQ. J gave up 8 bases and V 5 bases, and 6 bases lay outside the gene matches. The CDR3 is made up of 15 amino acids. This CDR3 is CASSSGTSGSHEQFF. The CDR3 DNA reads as TGCGCCAGCAGTTCCGGGACTAGCGGGAGCCATGAGCAGTTCTTC.

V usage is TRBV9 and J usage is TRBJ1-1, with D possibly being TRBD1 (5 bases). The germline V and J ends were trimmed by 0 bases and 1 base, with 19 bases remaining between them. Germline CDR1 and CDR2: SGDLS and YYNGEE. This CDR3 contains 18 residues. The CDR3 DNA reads TGTGCCAGCAGCGTAGATCAGGTCCGGGGGTTTGGGAACACTGAAGCTTTCTTT. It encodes CASSVDQVRGFGNTEAFF.

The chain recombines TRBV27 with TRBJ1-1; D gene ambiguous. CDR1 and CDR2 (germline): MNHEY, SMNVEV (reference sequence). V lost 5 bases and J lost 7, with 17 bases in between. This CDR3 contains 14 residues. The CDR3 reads CASSTSDSGFEAFF. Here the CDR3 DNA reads TGTGCCAGCAGTACGTCTGATTCGGGTTTTGAAGCTTTCTTT.

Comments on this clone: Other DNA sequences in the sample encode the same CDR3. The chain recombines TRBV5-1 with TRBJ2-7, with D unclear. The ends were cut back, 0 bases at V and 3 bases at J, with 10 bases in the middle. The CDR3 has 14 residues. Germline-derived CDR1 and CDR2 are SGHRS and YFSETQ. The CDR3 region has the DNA TGCGCCAGCAGCTTGGGTGGCGGTGACTACGAGCAGTACTTC. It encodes CASSLGGGDYEQYF.

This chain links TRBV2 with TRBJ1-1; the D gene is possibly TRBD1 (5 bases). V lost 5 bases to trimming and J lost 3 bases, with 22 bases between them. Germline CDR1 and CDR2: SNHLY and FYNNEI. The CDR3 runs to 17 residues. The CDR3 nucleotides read TGTGCCAGCAGTCATAATAAAGACCAGGGCGCTGACACTGAAGCTTTCTTT. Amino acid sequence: CASSHNKDQGADTEAFF.

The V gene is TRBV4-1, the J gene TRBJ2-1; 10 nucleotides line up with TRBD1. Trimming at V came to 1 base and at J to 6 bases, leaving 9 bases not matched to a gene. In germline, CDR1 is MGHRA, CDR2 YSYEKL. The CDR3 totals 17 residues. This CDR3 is CASSQVGGTGDGNEQFF. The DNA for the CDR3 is TGCGCCAGCAGCCAAGTCGGCGGGACAGGGGACGGCAATGAGCAGTTCTTC.

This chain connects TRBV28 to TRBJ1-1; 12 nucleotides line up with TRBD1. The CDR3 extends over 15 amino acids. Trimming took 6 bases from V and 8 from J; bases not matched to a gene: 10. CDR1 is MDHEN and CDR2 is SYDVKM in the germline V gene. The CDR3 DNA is TGTGCCAGCAGCTCGGGACAGGGGGCAACCCACGAAGCTTTCTTT. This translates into CASSSGQGATHEAFF.

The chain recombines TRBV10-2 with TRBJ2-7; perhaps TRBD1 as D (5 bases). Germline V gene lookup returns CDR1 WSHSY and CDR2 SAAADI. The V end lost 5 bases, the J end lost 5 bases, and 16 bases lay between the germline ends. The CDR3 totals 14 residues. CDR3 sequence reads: CASSPNPRVNEQYF. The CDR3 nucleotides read TGCGCCAGCAGTCCAAACCCCAGGGTCAACGAGCAGTACTTC.

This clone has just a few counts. CDR3 DNA sequence: TGTGCCAGTCGCAAGACAGCGTCGGACGAGCAGTACTTC. As protein: CASRKTASDEQYF. The chain recombines TRBV19 with TRBJ2-7; a possible D gene is TRBD1 (5 bases). This CDR3 has 13 amino acids. Germline V CDR1 and CDR2: LNHDA, SQIVND (reference sequence). The V and J ends lost 8 bases and 5 bases respectively, with 16 bases between them. Combining the CDR3 with reference TRBV19 and TRBJ2-7 gives the whole variable domain DGGITQSPKYLFRKEGQNVTLSCEQNLNHDAMYWYRQDPGQGLRLIYYSQIVNDFQKGDIAEGYSVSREKKESFPLTVTSAQKNPTAFYLCASRKTASDEQYFGPGTRLTVT.

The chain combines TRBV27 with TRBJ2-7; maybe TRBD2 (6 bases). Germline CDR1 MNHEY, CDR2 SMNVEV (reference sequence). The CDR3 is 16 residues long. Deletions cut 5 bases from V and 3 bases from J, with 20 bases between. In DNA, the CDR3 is TGTGCCAGCAGTACGGGAGTTGGGCGGCGGGACTACGAGCAGTACTTC. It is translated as CASSTGVGRRDYEQYF.